Here is one TCR beta chain with its context. No antigen is known for it. No base-level quality is on record; no much larger clone is a single base apart. This record comes from a study of T cell changes during pregnancy in multiple sclerosis (dated by TCRdb to between 2019 and 2020). Regarding the research as a whole: The study looked at changes in the T cell repertoire across pregnancy in women with multiple sclerosis.

V lost 4 bases and J lost 3 bases, and the count of bases not matched to a germline gene is 7. Sequences SGHRS (CDR1) and YFSETQ (CDR2) are obtained from the germline V gene. There are 16 amino acids in the CDR3, from cysteine to phenylalanine inclusive. Only the CDR3 portion is preserved as DNA: 48 bases, with reading frame beginning at the first base. Receptor amplification or capture employed the immunoSEQ multiplex PCR assay. Not all clones reach the TCRdb copy of this immuneACCESS table, which keeps in-frame sequences only. Checked studies attribute under half of the gap to unresolved V genes and leave the rest unexplained. This sample gives about 55,000 clones in total; around 89% of them show up just once. The leading ten clones occupy roughly 0.54% of the sample.

The rearranged chain carries TRBV5-1 and TRBJ2-2; TRBD1 fits 9 bases in the junction. This specimen consisted of CD4+ T cells from peripheral blood mononuclear cells, obtained in the first trimester of pregnancy. The receptor was derived from a female donor with multiple sclerosis, enrolled in a pregnancy study. For the CDR3, the sequence is CASSPGQGRDTGELFF. In nucleotides, the sequence is TGCGCCAGCAGCCCGGGACAGGGAAGGGACACCGGGGAGCTGTTTTTT.